Presented here are 23 T cell receptor beta chains from one specimen sequenced in a study of CD8+ T cells in alopecia areata. TCR sequencing used cDNA made by reverse transcription of extracted RNA. The repertoire was sequenced with immunoSEQ multiplex PCR; TCRdb's copy has only in-frame clones and lacks some. The sample contains about 170,000 clones, 58% of which appear only once. Documented treatment: oral pan-JAK inhibitor, 5-10 mg twice daily. The specimen was CD4+ T cells sorted from blood, collected at approximately week 60, from a patient treated with tofacitinib. The receptors stem from a human donor with alopecia areata.

The chain has TRBV5-1 and TRBJ2-5; a weak D match, TRBD1 (6 bases). Trimming removed 4 bases from V and 4 bases from J, with 14 bases in between. Looked up from germline, CDR1 is SGHRS and CDR2 is YFSETQ. The CDR3 contains 14 residues. CDR3 sequence: CASSPGTSGETQYF. CDR3 sequence (DNA): TGCGCCAGCAGCCCGGGGACATCGGGAGAGACCCAGTACTTC.

In its sample, this clone was seen once. The chain has TRBV30 and TRBJ2-1, with 11 nucleotides matching TRBD1. CDR3 length equals 15 residues. Trimming took 3 bases from V and 10 from J; bases not matched to a gene: 11. The germline CDR1 and CDR2 sequences are GTSNPN and SVGIG (reference sequence). CDR3 region: CAWRSPGQGAEEQFF. CDR3 DNA sequence: TGTGCCTGGAGGTCCCCTGGACAGGGGGCGGAGGAGCAGTTCTTC.

This clone was detected only once. J is TRBJ2-2 and V is TRBV4-1, with TRBD1 as a possible D gene (6 bases). The germline gives CDR1 MGHRA, CDR2 YSYEKL. There are 15 residues in the CDR3. V was pared by 1 base and J by 2 bases, with 8 bases between. This CDR3 is CASSQGTANTGELFF. CDR3 sequence (DNA): TGCGCCAGCAGCCAAGGGACAGCTAACACCGGGGAGCTGTTTTTT.

This rearrangement joins TRBV5-6 to TRBJ2-1, with 8 bases fitting TRBD1. Trimming took 0 bases from V and 0 from J; bases not matched to a gene: 2. The CDR3 has 16 residues. Looked up from germline, CDR1 is SGHDT and CDR2 is YYEEEE. The chain's CDR3 is CASSLVDRDSYNEQFF. In DNA, the CDR3 is TGTGCCAGCAGCTTGGTGGACAGGGACTCCTACAATGAGCAGTTCTTC.

The chain employs TRBV15 and TRBJ1-3; no clear D. The CDR3 sequence is 14 residues long. Germline CDR1 reads LNHNV; CDR2 reads YYDKDF (reference sequence). The V and J ends lost 2 bases and 4 bases respectively, with 9 bases between them. In DNA form, the CDR3 reads TGTGCCACCAGCAGACAGAGCTCGGGAAACACCATATATTTT. It encodes CATSRQSSGNTIYF.

The rearrangement uses TRBV6-5 and TRBJ1-6, with D tentatively TRBD1 (6 bases). Per germline, CDR1 MNHEY and CDR2 SVGAGI. This CDR3 is built from 14 residues. Between the trimmed V and J ends, which lost 6 bases and 7 bases, there was a span of 13 bases. The CDR3 coding sequence is TGTGCCAGCAGATCCCAGGGGTCCAATTCACCCCTCCACTTT. Its protein product is CASRSQGSNSPLHF.

With regard to this clone: In the same sample, other DNA sequences code for this CDR3. The chain recombines TRBV20-1 with TRBJ2-3, with D possibly being TRBD1 or TRBD2 (5 bases each). Germline V CDR1 and CDR2: DFQATT, SNEGSKA (reference sequence). The CDR3 loop spans 11 amino acids. Trimming shortened V by 6 bases and J by 1 base, and 5 bases separated the two germline ends. This CDR3 reads CSAGGTDTQYF. For the CDR3, the DNA is TGCAGTGCGGGGGGCACAGATACGCAGTATTTT.

This chain connects TRBV5-1 to TRBJ1-2, with 9 bases aligning to TRBD1. CDR1 is SGHRS, CDR2 YFSETQ, per germline. J lost 4 bases, V lost 4 bases, and 5 bases had no gene match. CDR3 length equals 14 residues. Here the CDR3 DNA reads TGCGCCAGCAGCGCAACAGGGGGCACCTATGGCTACACCTTC. This encodes CASSATGGTYGYTF.

The chain uses TRBV2 and TRBJ1-4; 8 nucleotides agree with TRBD1. This CDR3 region has 12 residues. The germline CDR1 and CDR2 sequences are SNHLY and FYNNEI. V was pared by 4 bases and J by 14 bases, with 6 bases of the junction left unmatched. CDR3 sequence: CASSVDRGDLFF. As DNA, the CDR3 is TGTGCCAGCAGTGTAGACAGGGGTGATCTGTTTTTT. Looking up the rest from reference TRBV2 and TRBJ1-4 gives the full variable domain: EPEVTQTPSHQVTQMGQEVILRCVPISNHLYFYWYRQILGQKVEFLVSFYNNEISEKSEIFDDQFSVERPDGSNFTLKIRSTKLEDSAMYFCASSVDRGDLFFGSGTQLSVL.

The chain couples TRBV11-2 to TRBJ2-4; no clear D gene. Germline CDR1 SGHAT, CDR2 FQNNGV. The CDR3 runs 15 residues. V was clipped by 0 bases and J by 0 bases, with 6 bases between them. Here the CDR3 reads CASSLDWVAKNIQYF. DNA for the CDR3: TGTGCCAGCAGCTTAGATTGGGTAGCCAAAAACATTCAGTACTTC.

A few counts support this clone. CDR3 coding DNA: TGTGCCAGCAGCCAAGGGCAGGGTCCGATCCACTTT. As protein: CASSQGQGPIHF. The chain employs TRBV14 and TRBJ1-6, with D maybe TRBD1 (5 bases). The CDR3 sequence is 12 residues long. Trimming cost V 1 base and J 17 bases, with 12 bases left between them. CDR1 is SGHDN, CDR2 FVKESK, per germline.

This sequence joins TRBV4-1 and TRBJ2-2; D is undetermined. From germline, CDR1 is MGHRA and CDR2 YSYEKL. Trimming shortened V by 0 bases and J by 4 bases, and 6 bases separated the two germline ends. This CDR3 spans 14 amino acids. The CDR3 loop is CASSQDWITGELFF. The CDR3 DNA follows: TGCGCCAGCAGCCAAGATTGGATCACCGGGGAGCTGTTTTTT.

The chain recombines TRBV7-2 with TRBJ2-5; 7 bases agree with TRBD1. The CDR3 runs 13 residues. Germline V gene lookup returns CDR1 SGHTA and CDR2 FQGNSA. V dropped 4 bases and J dropped 8; count of bases not matched to a gene: 7. The chain's CDR3 is CASSSRQGVTQYF. In nucleotides, the CDR3 is TGTGCCAGCAGCTCTAGACAGGGTGTAACCCAGTACTTC.

In this sample, this clone turned up a few times. This rearrangement joins TRBV30 to TRBJ2-2, with 8 positions matching TRBD1. CDR3 length equals 15 residues. The germline V gene encodes CDR1 GTSNPN and CDR2 SVGIG (reference sequence). J was trimmed by 0 bases and V by 3 bases; bases with no gene match: 3. Written as DNA, the CDR3 is TGTGCCTGGAGCGCAGGGGGCTCGAACACCGGGGAGCTGTTTTTT. Protein: CAWSAGGSNTGELFF.

This rearrangement joins TRBV30 to TRBJ1-2; D remains unclear. This CDR3 contains 13 residues. V was cut by 2 bases and J by 7 bases, with 14 bases left in between. Germline V CDR1 and CDR2: GTSNPN, SVGIG (reference sequence). CDR3 nucleotide sequence: TGTGCCTGGAGTACGACCGCAGCTCGTGGCTACACCTTC. It translates to CAWSTTAARGYTF.

This chain uses TRBV9 with TRBJ2-3, with D tentatively TRBD1 (6 bases). The V gene lost 0 bases and the J gene lost 0 bases, with 11 bases spanning the gap. The length of the CDR3 is 16 residues. CDR1 and CDR2 from the germline V gene are SGDLS and YYNGEE. The CDR3 spells CASSVARTVSTDTQYF. Here the CDR3 DNA reads TGTGCCAGCAGCGTAGCGAGGACAGTAAGCACAGATACGCAGTATTTT.

The chain carries TRBV6-1 and TRBJ1-2; D is perhaps TRBD1 (5 bases). The CDR3 sequence is 13 residues long. The germline V and J ends were trimmed by 4 bases and 1 base, with 7 bases remaining between them. The germline V gene has CDR1 MNHNS and CDR2 SASEGT. The CDR3 here is CASSAQGNYGYTF. The CDR3 coding sequence is TGTGCCAGCAGTGCTCAGGGTAACTATGGCTACACCTTC.

The CDR3 sequence is CASRPTQNYGYTF. The CDR3, as DNA: TGTGCCAGCAGACCGACACAAAACTATGGCTACACCTTC. This chain connects TRBV6-1 to TRBJ1-2, with unresolved D. The germline CDR1 and CDR2 sequences are MNHNS and SASEGT. Trimming pared 6 bases from V and 2 bases from J, leaving 10 bases between. The CDR3 has 13 residues.

J is TRBJ2-2 and V is TRBV19; D is undetermined. Trimming shortened V by 6 bases and J by 3 bases, and 11 bases separated the two germline ends. This CDR3 is 14 amino acids long. The germline V gene encodes CDR1 LNHDA and CDR2 SQIVND (reference sequence). In nucleotides, the CDR3 is TGTGCCAGTAGAGGTCAGTCGGACACCGGGGAGCTGTTTTTT. Its translation is CASRGQSDTGELFF.

The rearrangement joins TRBV5-1 to TRBJ2-3; D is possibly TRBD2 (5 bases). There are 15 residues in the CDR3. CDR1 and CDR2 (germline): SGHRS, YFSETQ. Trimming left V 3 bases short and J 1 base short, with 12 bases between. The CDR3 DNA reads TGCGCCAGCAGCTCCGACGGGGTGCGCACAGATACGCAGTATTTT. Its protein product is CASSSDGVRTDTQYF.

The rearrangement joins TRBV19 to TRBJ1-1; D gene ambiguous. The CDR3 sequence is 14 residues long. Between the trimmed V and J ends, which lost 5 bases and 1 base, there was a span of 11 bases. Germline V CDR1 and CDR2: LNHDA, SQIVND (reference sequence). The CDR3 region is CASSSQSGNTEAFF. DNA of the CDR3: TGTGCCAGTAGTTCGCAATCAGGGAACACTGAAGCTTTCTTT.

This sequence joins TRBV30 and TRBJ2-1; D is unresolved. The germline gives CDR1 GTSNPN, CDR2 SVGIG (reference sequence). Between the trimmed V and J ends, which lost 3 bases and 4 bases, there was a span of 10 bases. This CDR3 is built from 13 residues. CDR3 nucleotides: TGTGCCTGGAGAGGGAAGGGATACAATGAGCAGTTCTTC. Its translation is CAWRGKGYNEQFF.

The chain combines TRBV7-9 with TRBJ1-1; tentatively, D is TRBD1 (6 bases). V was pared by 0 bases and J by 5 bases, with 13 bases between. From germline, CDR1 is SEHNR and CDR2 FQNEAQ (reference sequence). The CDR3 sequence is 15 residues long. The CDR3 region has the DNA TGTGCCAGCAGCTTAGCGCGGGGGGGCCCAACTGAAGCTTTCTTT. It is translated as CASSLARGGPTEAFF.